The rows below give T cell receptor beta chains drawn from one sample of a study of T-cell memory formation after mild COVID-19. TCRdb re-analysed the 5' RACE reads in MiXCR, keeping a single row per CDR3 protein. The table has about 320,000 distinct CDR3 sequences, roughly an eighth seen once; the top ten hold roughly 23%. Sequencing used PBMCs or a T cell subset sorted from them (not recorded which). These receptors came from a young man who had mild COVID-19 (a few samples of this study predate the infection). Cell type and time point are not known. The CDR3 runs from the conserved cysteine through the conserved F or W. The D gene is left open where the match is weak. Clone size is not always given. Where it is, it says once, few, many or a class for expanded clones.

V	D	J	size	DNA	CDR3
TRBV5-1	.	TRBJ2-3	.	TGCGCCAGCAGCGAAGGGGGTCACGGGGCCGGCGGAGATACGCAGTATTTT	CASSEGGHGAGGDTQYF
TRBV6-5	.	TRBJ2-7	many	TGTGCCAGCAGTGGATTGCGCTACGAGCAGTACTTC	CASSGLRYEQYF
TRBV27	.	TRBJ1-4	.	TGTGCCAGCAGTCCGCACTGGGGAAAACTGTTTTTT	CASSPHWGKLFF
TRBV6-5	TRBD1	TRBJ2-7	.	TGTGCCAGCCAAGGGGGGGACAGGGCGTCCTACGAGCAGTACTTC	CASQGGDRASYEQYF
TRBV12-3/TRBV12-4	.	TRBJ1-3	.	TGTGCCAGCAGTTTGCTAAACACCATATATTTT	CASSLLNTIYF
TRBV12-3/TRBV12-4	.	TRBJ2-5	.	TGTGCCAGCGGGGCAGGAGGAGCATCGGCCCAGTACTTC	CASGAGGASAQYF
TRBV6-5	.	TRBJ1-1	few	TGTGCCAGCAGTTACCGGACAGCTAACACTGAAGCTTTCTTT	CASSYRTANTEAFF
TRBV6-5	TRBD1	TRBJ2-5	many	TGTGCCAGCAGTGGGACAGAGCAAGAGACCCAGTACTTC	CASSGTEQETQYF
TRBV5-1	.	TRBJ1-3	many	TGCGCCAGCAGCCCCACAACACAGTCGAGCTCTGGAAACACCATATATTTT	CASSPTTQSSSGNTIYF
TRBV15	TRBD2	TRBJ2-1	few	TGTGCCACCAGCAGAGAGGCGGGGGGCGGCCCGTACAATGAGCAGTTCTTC	CATSREAGGGPYNEQFF
TRBV10-1	.	TRBJ1-1	.	TGCGCCAGCAGTGACCAGCTGAACACTGAAGCTTTCTTT	CASSDQLNTEAFF
TRBV4-2	.	TRBJ2-2	few	TGTGCCAGCAGCCAAGAAAAGGCCGGGGAGCTGTTTTTT	CASSQEKAGELFF
TRBV7-9	TRBD1	TRBJ1-1	.	TGTGCCAGCAGCTTGGGACAGGGGGCCCAAGGCACTGAAGCTTTCTTT	CASSLGQGAQGTEAFF
TRBV2	.	TRBJ1-3	.	TGTGCCAGCAGAACCGACAGGAGCTCTGGAAACACCATATATTTT	CASRTDRSSGNTIYF
TRBV6-5	.	TRBJ2-3	few	TGTGCCAGCAGTTCAACAGGGGAGGGGACAGATACGCAGTATTTT	CASSSTGEGTDTQYF
TRBV4-1	TRBD2	TRBJ2-1	few	TGCGCCAGCAGCCACGCGGGACTAGCGGGGCACAATGAGCAGTTCTTC	CASSHAGLAGHNEQFF
TRBV4-1	.	TRBJ2-3	many	TGCGCCAGCAGCCAAGAGGGCTATCCTTCCACAGATACGCAGTATTTT	CASSQEGYPSTDTQYF
TRBV6-5	TRBD1	TRBJ2-1	.	TGTGCCAGCATGAGGGGGCTCACCTACAATGAGCAGTTCTTC	CASMRGLTYNEQFF
TRBV6-1	.	TRBJ2-6	.	TGTGCCAGCAGTGACACCGGGACAATCTCTGGGGCCAACGTCCTGACTTTC	CASSDTGTISGANVLTF
TRBV29-1	.	TRBJ2-5	.	TGCAGCGTTGAAGCCCGGGGAGAGCAAGAGACCCAGTACTTC	CSVEARGEQETQYF
TRBV24-1	TRBD2	TRBJ2-5	many	TGTGCCACCAGTGATCCCATGGGACTAGCGGGGACACAAGAGACCCAGTACTTC	CATSDPMGLAGTQETQYF
TRBV9	.	TRBJ1-6	.	TGTGCCAGCGCAGGGGAGAGTTCACCCCTCCACTTT	CASAGESSPLHF
TRBV12-3/TRBV12-4	TRBD1	TRBJ1-2	once	TGTGCCAGCAGTTTAAGAAGGGACAGTCGACGGGGCTATGGCTACACCTTC	CASSLRRDSRRGYGYTF
TRBV7-9	TRBD1	TRBJ1-2	.	TGTGCCAGCAGCTTTTCGGCAGGGGGAGGTGGCTACACCTTC	CASSFSAGGGGYTF
TRBV4-3	TRBD1	TRBJ2-7	few	TGCGCCAGCAGCCACTTCGGGACAGGGACGGACGAGCAGTACTTC	CASSHFGTGTDEQYF
TRBV12-3/TRBV12-4	.	TRBJ2-5	.	TGTGCCAGCACCCTTAACGGGTACCAAGAGACCCAGTACTTC	CASTLNGYQETQYF
TRBV11-2	.	TRBJ2-1	.	TGTGCCAGCAGCCCTCCCCCCAGGGGTCCTAACAATGAGCAGTTCTTC	CASSPPPRGPNNEQFF
TRBV15	.	TRBJ2-1	few	TGTGCCACCAGCAGGACCCGGGCCTTGGACAATGAGCAGTTCTTC	CATSRTRALDNEQFF
TRBV12-3/TRBV12-4	.	TRBJ1-1	few	TGTGCCAGCAGTTCGACAGGCTCGAACACTGAAGCTTTCTTT	CASSSTGSNTEAFF
TRBV5-1	.	TRBJ2-3	many	TGCGCCAGCAGGGACACAGATACGCAGTATTTT	CASRDTDTQYF
TRBV4-1	.	TRBJ2-2	.	TGCGCCAGCAGCCAAGAAGGAAGGGGGGCCTACACCGGGGAGCTGTTTTTT	CASSQEGRGAYTGELFF
TRBV5-1	TRBD1	TRBJ1-1	many	TGCGCCAGCAGCGGGGACAGGGGGCTGGGTGAAGCTTTCTTT	CASSGDRGLGEAFF
TRBV7-2	TRBD1	TRBJ1-3	.	TGTGCCAGCAGGACACAGGGGTGGGACACCATATATTTT	CASRTQGWDTIYF
TRBV18	TRBD1	TRBJ2-7	.	TGTGCCAGCTCACCACTTTTCAGGGGGCGCCCCTACGAGCAGTACTTC	CASSPLFRGRPYEQYF
TRBV6-2/TRBV6-3	TRBD1	TRBJ1-5	.	TGTGCCAGCTTGGACAGGGCCTACAATCAGCCCCAGCATTTT	CASLDRAYNQPQHF
TRBV7-9	TRBD1	TRBJ1-2	few	TGTGCCAGCAGCTCGGATCCGGGACAGGGGATTCGGAGGGGCTACACCTTC	CASSSDPGQGIRRGYTF
TRBV6-6	TRBD1	TRBJ2-7	.	TGTGCCAGCGGGACAGGGTCCTACGAGCAGTACTTC	CASGTGSYEQYF
TRBV7-9	TRBD2	TRBJ2-5	few	TGTGCCAGCAGCTTAAGAGAGGGGAGGGAGGAGACCCAGTACTTC	CASSLREGREETQYF
TRBV29-1	TRBD1	TRBJ1-2	.	TGCAGCGTTGAGCCCGGACAGGGATGGAATGGCTACACCTTC	CSVEPGQGWNGYTF
TRBV5-1	TRBD1	TRBJ1-2	.	TGCGCCAGCAGCCCGCCGACAGGGGGCTATGGCTACACCTTC	CASSPPTGGYGYTF
TRBV3-1	.	TRBJ2-3	few	TGTGCCAGCAGCCGTTTGAGGGCGAGCACAGATACGCAGTATTTT	CASSRLRASTDTQYF
TRBV4-1	TRBD1	TRBJ2-1	few	TGCGCCAGCAGCCAAGATAAGGGACAGGGTAATGAGCAGTTCTTC	CASSQDKGQGNEQFF
TRBV24-1	.	TRBJ1-5	.	TGTGCCACCAGTGAGCTTGATCAGCCCCAGCATTTT	CATSELDQPQHF
TRBV7-2	.	TRBJ1-1	few	TGTGCCAGCAGCGCCCGACAGAGCACTGAAGCTTTCTTT	CASSARQSTEAFF
TRBV5-5	TRBD1	TRBJ2-2	few	TGTGCCAGCAGCTCTCGGACAGGGCGGGGCGGGGAGCTGTTTTTT	CASSSRTGRGGELFF
TRBV30	.	TRBJ2-6	many	TGTGCCTGCCAGAAAGACTCTGGGGCCAACGTCCTGACTTTC	CACQKDSGANVLTF
TRBV20-1	.	TRBJ1-1	few	TGCAGTGCTCCGCCCTCGGGGAGGGGGTTGAATACTGAAGCTTTCTTT	CSAPPSGRGLNTEAFF
TRBV3-1	.	TRBJ2-7	many	TGTGCCAGCAGCCAGCCCGGGACACAGATCTACGAGCAGTACTTC	CASSQPGTQIYEQYF
TRBV7-9	TRBD2	TRBJ2-2	many	TGTGCCAGCAGCTTGGGACTAGCGAACACCGGGGAGCTGTTTTTT	CASSLGLANTGELFF
TRBV12-3/TRBV12-4	.	TRBJ1-1	few	TGTGCCAGCAGTGTCCATCAGCACACTGAAGCTTTCTTT	CASSVHQHTEAFF
TRBV10-2	TRBD2	TRBJ2-1	few	TGCGCCAGCAGTGAGGCTAGCGGAGCCTACAATGAGCAGTTCTTC	CASSEASGAYNEQFF
TRBV11-2	TRBD2	TRBJ2-3	.	TGTGCCAGCAGCGTAAGCGGGGTAGGCACAGATACGCAGTATTTT	CASSVSGVGTDTQYF
TRBV7-9	.	TRBJ1-4	.	TGTGCCAGCAGCTTAAGACAGGCAAATGAAAAACTGTTTTTT	CASSLRQANEKLFF
TRBV12-3/TRBV12-4	.	TRBJ1-6	many	TGTGCCAGCAGTCCCACGACAGGTTCACCCCTCCACTTT	CASSPTTGSPLHF